This entry lists 10 T cell receptor beta chains sequenced from one sample in a study of CD8 T cells in Susac syndrome. Random hexamers were used to reverse transcribe an amount of roughly 0.45 to 1 ug RNA. From the immunoSEQ multiplex PCR reads, TCRdb called clonotypes with MiXCR, one entry per CDR3 protein. The sample has about 300,000 distinct CDR3 sequences, around 90% seen once. The sample consisted of CD4+ T cells from PBMCs. The receptors were sampled from a human donor with multiple sclerosis.

The CDR3 bases are TGTGCCAGCAGCCCGAGCGGGGCTTACTACAATGAGCAGTTCTTC. Its protein is CASSPSGAYYNEQFF. J is TRBJ2-1 and V is TRBV9, with 7 bases matching TRBD2. CDR3 size: 15 residues. The V gene end was trimmed by 4 bases and the J gene end by 3 bases; junction bases not matched to a gene: 7. Germline V gene data show CDR1 as SGDLS and CDR2 as YYNGEE.

The chain is built from TRBV7-9 and TRBJ2-1; 8 bases line up with TRBD1. This CDR3 is 18 amino acids long. J was trimmed by 7 bases and V by 3 bases; bases with no gene match: 17. CDR1 SEHNR and CDR2 FQNEAQ come from the germline V gene (reference sequence). The CDR3, as DNA: TGTGCCAGCAGCTTGGACAGGGACCTCCCCCGGGCAAGAAATGAGCAGTTCTTC. This encodes CASSLDRDLPRARNEQFF. Full variable domain (rest looked up from reference TRBV7-9 and TRBJ2-1): DTGVSQNPRHKITKRGQNVTFRCDPISEHNRLYWYRQTLGQGPEFLTYFQNEAQLEKSRLLSDRFSAERPKGSFSTLEIQRTEQGDSAMYLCASSLDRDLPRARNEQFFGPGTRLTVL.

This chain uses TRBV12-3 or TRBV12-4 with TRBJ1-3, with D possibly matching TRBD1 (5 bases). Trimming took off 3 bases at V and 0 bases at J, with 12 bases between the two ends. The CDR3 is made up of 16 amino acids. The CDR3 loop is CASSLAGTHSGNTIYF. The DNA for the CDR3 is TGTGCCAGCAGTTTGGCGGGGACCCACTCTGGAAACACCATATATTTT.

The chain uses TRBV5-1 and TRBJ2-5, with TRBD1 as a possible D gene (6 bases). The CDR3 totals 14 residues. V was pared by 2 bases and J by 2 bases, with 10 bases between. Germline assignment: CDR1 SGHRS and CDR2 YFSETQ. CDR3 sequence reads: CASSFPGHQETQYF. The CDR3 nucleotides read TGCGCCAGCAGCTTCCCGGGACATCAAGAGACCCAGTACTTC.

The chain is built from TRBV7-3 and TRBJ1-2; D not resolved. Looked up from germline, CDR1 is SGHTA and CDR2 is FQGTGA. Trimming took off 0 bases at V and 7 bases at J, with 9 bases between the two ends. This CDR3 is 13 amino acids long. The CDR3 DNA is TGTGCCAGCAGCTTAACAGGGAGCGGTGGCTACACCTTC. Translating it yields CASSLTGSGGYTF.

This clonotype was observed once. The V and J genes are TRBV11-2 and TRBJ1-2; D might be TRBD1 (6 bases). The CDR3 runs 13 residues. The V and J ends lost 2 bases and 7 bases respectively, with 11 bases between them. Germline loops: CDR1 SGHAT, CDR2 FQNNGV. Here the CDR3 reads CASSLIRGAGYTF. The CDR3 nucleotides are TGTGCCAGCAGCTTAATAAGGGGGGCTGGCTACACCTTC.

This chain connects TRBV9 to TRBJ2-7, with D perhaps TRBD1 or TRBD2 (5 bases each). CDR1 SGDLS and CDR2 YYNGEE come from the germline V gene. This CDR3 contains 15 residues. Trimming removed 3 bases from V and 0 bases from J, with 13 bases in between. CDR3 sequence: CASSARDVSSYEQYF. The CDR3 DNA follows: TGTGCCAGCAGCGCCCGGGACGTGAGCTCCTACGAGCAGTACTTC.

The V and J genes are TRBV12-3 or TRBV12-4 and TRBJ1-1; D might be TRBD1 (5 bases). V lost 3 bases and J lost 5, with 22 bases in between. The CDR3 consists of 17 residues. The CDR3: CASSFIGSMGGGTEAFF. The CDR3 nucleotides read TGTGCCAGCAGTTTCATAGGGTCAATGGGGGGGGGAACTGAAGCTTTCTTT.

This clonotype came up once. This sequence joins TRBV5-1 and TRBJ2-7, with 7 nucleotides matching TRBD2. V was clipped by 4 bases and J by 6 bases; unmatched bases: 7. This CDR3 region has 13 residues. CDR1 and CDR2 from the germline V gene are SGHRS and YFSETQ. The CDR3 bases are TGCGCCAGCAGCCGGCGGGAGAGGGTCGAGCAGTACTTC. It is translated as CASSRRERVEQYF.

This chain connects TRBV29-1 to TRBJ1-1; D not certain. Trimming took 2 bases from V and 5 from J, leaving 12 bases between them. CDR3 size: 13 residues. Germline lookup yields CDR1 SQVTM and CDR2 ANQGSEA. The CDR3 DNA reads as TGCAGCGTTGAAAGCCTGGCTGGGACTGAAGCTTTCTTT. Residues: CSVESLAGTEAFF.